What follows are 10 T cell receptor beta chains derived from one specimen sequenced in a study of identical twins. TCRdb itself ran the 5' RACE reads through MiXCR, one entry per CDR3 protein. Among about 490,000 distinct CDR3 sequences, over 12% were seen once, and the ten largest hold about 0.4%. These same data were also listed under a study on yellow fever vaccine responses in identical twins.

The sequenced material came from CD4+ T cells sorted from blood. Receptors originate from a woman between 18 and 29 years old in good health.

V and J are TRBV28 and TRBJ1-4; D is uncertain. The CDR3 extends over 11 amino acids. CDR1 and CDR2 (germline): MDHEN, SYDVKM. Deletions cut 6 bases from V and 15 bases from J, with 14 bases between. The CDR3 spells CASRAGGPMFF. CDR3 nucleotide sequence: TGTGCCAGCAGAGCCGGCGGGCCGATGTTTTTT. Based on the CDR3 plus reference TRBV28 and TRBJ1-4, the full variable domain is DVKVTQSSRYLVKRTGEKVFLECVQDMDHENMFWYRQDPGLGLRLIYFSYDVKMKEKGDIPEGYSVSREKKERFSLILESASTNQTSMYLCASRAGGPMFFGSGTQLSVL.

This clonotype showed up just once. The rearrangement links TRBV12-3 or TRBV12-4 to TRBJ2-5; 8 bases line up with TRBD1. The CDR3 loop spans 15 amino acids. V dropped 1 base and J dropped 4; count of bases not matched to a gene: 5. This chain's CDR3 is CASSLGRQGRETQYF. In DNA, the CDR3 is TGTGCCAGCAGTTTAGGGCGACAGGGGAGAGAGACCCAGTACTTC.

This clonotype was seen a few times. J is TRBJ2-4 and V is TRBV5-6, with D tentatively TRBD1 or TRBD2 (5 bases each). V lost 4 bases and J lost 6, with 11 bases in between. This CDR3 comprises 13 residues. Germline CDR1 is SGHDT and CDR2 is YYEEEE. CDR3 bases: TGTGCCAGCAGCCCCTCGGGGCTAAACATTCAGTACTTC. Residues: CASSPSGLNIQYF. Together with reference TRBV5-6 and TRBJ2-4, the CDR3 gives the full variable domain: DAGVTQSPTHLIKTRGQQVTLRCSPKSGHDTVSWYQQALGQGPQFIFQYYEEEERQRGNFPDRFSGHQFPNYSSELNVNALLLGDSALYLCASSPSGLNIQYFGAGTRLSVL.

The sample holds a few counts of this clonotype. V gene TRBV3-1 combines with J gene TRBJ2-1, with 8 bases identical to TRBD2. Germline loops: CDR1 LGHDT, CDR2 YNNKEL (reference sequence). This CDR3 comprises 14 residues. Trimming removed 8 bases from V and 6 bases from J; junction bases left unmatched: 9. The CDR3 reads CASCWSGSGNEQFF. The CDR3 DNA is TGTGCCAGCTGTTGGAGCGGGAGCGGCAATGAGCAGTTCTTC.

This chain uses TRBV7-8 with TRBJ2-5; unclear D gene. The ends were cut back, 2 bases at V and 5 bases at J, with 9 bases in the middle. CDR3 length equals 13 residues. Germline V gives CDR1 SGHVS, CDR2 FQNEAQ. Here the CDR3 DNA reads TGTGCCAGCAGCTTACTCCCTCGGGAGACCCAGTACTTC. It encodes CASSLLPRETQYF.

This clonotype was seen repeatedly, ten times or more. This chain connects TRBV12-3 or TRBV12-4 to TRBJ1-1; D might be TRBD1 (5 bases). The V end was cut by 6 bases, the J end by 10 bases, with 18 bases between. CDR3 length: 13 residues. As DNA, the CDR3 is TGTGCCAGCAGGCACCACGGTGGGGGGAGAGCTTTCTTT. It codes for CASRHHGGGRAFF.

This rearrangement joins TRBV9 to TRBJ2-7, with 7 bases lining up with TRBD2. V trimming: 0 bases; J trimming: 2 bases; junction bases outside the gene matches: 5. This CDR3 spans 15 amino acids. Looked up from germline, CDR1 is SGDLS and CDR2 is YYNGEE. The CDR3 DNA reads as TGTGCCAGCAGCGTAGATCGGGAGGCTACCTACGAGCAGTACTTC. Its protein product is CASSVDREATYEQYF. The whole variable domain, filled in from reference TRBV9 and TRBJ2-7, reads DSGVTQTPKHLITATGQRVTLRCSPRSGDLSVYWYQQSLDQGLQFLIQYYNGEERAKGNILERFSAQQFPDLHSELNLSSLELGDSALYFCASSVDREATYEQYFGPGTRLTVT.

This clonotype was detected a few times. V usage is TRBV21-1 and J usage is TRBJ2-3; the table's D gene call, TRBD2, was not cross checked with the DNA. TRBV21-1 constitutes a pseudogene. CDR3 size: 15 residues. CDR3 sequence: CASSERGRSEDTQYF. The DNA for the CDR3 is TGTGCCAGCAGCGAACGCGGGAGGTCCGAAGATACGCAGTATTTT.

The chain couples TRBV18 to TRBJ2-1, with D perhaps TRBD2 (7 bases). CDR1 and CDR2 from the germline V gene are KGHSH and LQKENI. The CDR3 is 15 amino acids. V lost 4 bases and J lost 7, with 17 bases in between. This chain's CDR3 is CASSLRGAKSNEQFF. CDR3 coding DNA: TGTGCCAGCTCACTCCGGGGGGCCAAAAGTAATGAGCAGTTCTTC.

In its sample, this clonotype was seen a few times. The rearrangement joins TRBV6-1 to TRBJ2-1, with TRBD2 matching 10 bases. V trimming: 5 bases; J trimming: 15 bases; junction bases outside the gene matches: 4. Germline loops: CDR1 MNHNS, CDR2 SASEGT. This CDR3 has 11 amino acids. The CDR3, as DNA: TGTGCCAGCAGTTTAGCGGGGGGAACGTTCTTC. Residues: CASSLAGGTFF.